This T cell receptor (beta chain) was retrieved from a study of cytomegalovirus exposure and HLA in healthy donors (dated by TCRdb to about 2017). Background for the entire study: An earlier analysis of roughly 570 of the donors reported about 280 Gb of sequence data and around 100 million unique TCR beta sequences obtained from about 200 million T cells. An early release covering more than 500 HLA-typed donors comprised approximately 290 gigabases of sequencing data and 65 million to 100 million unique TCR sequences. Of the approximately 400 genotyped donors, about 80% fell in the genetic ancestry cluster associated with self-reported Caucasian donors. The study aimed to test whether cataloging public T cell receptors could reveal signatures of past pathogen exposure. The study profiled the T cell repertoires of hundreds of subjects by immunosequencing and related them to cytomegalovirus serostatus. Along with the roughly 700-subject first cohort, a separate validation cohort of around 120 different subjects was used. High-throughput TCR immunosequencing, statistical association of individual TCRs with disease status, and machine learning were combined to predict cytomegalovirus infection status. A later analysis re-analyzed previously published TCR beta repertoires from 666 donors and added high-resolution HLA genotyping to study TCR occurrence patterns. Rather than drawing on any new phenotypic data, the later analysis identified candidate immune exposures from TCR beta sequences and the way those sequences occurred across donors. An earlier analysis of 587 of the donors used high-throughput TCR beta sequencing to judge whether each TCR beta V gene segment behaved as functional or pseudogenic. Alongside the repertoire data, information on donor age, sex, ethnicity and CMV serostatus was compiled. A later genetic analysis took genome-wide SNP genotypes for 398 of the 666 donors and used that subset as a discovery cohort. All discovery cohort repertoires had been generated using a single sequencing platform. HLA typing included class I and class II loci at four-digit resolution. The number of donors typed differed by locus, with roughly 629-640 for A, B, C, DRB1 and DQB1, approximately 500 for DQA1, about 610 for DPA1, and roughly 450 for DPB1. Four to six DR-DQ haplotypes were handled as single units for association and clustering, since linkage in the cohort was strong. Among several hundred genotyped donors of the cohort, an average of roughly 230,000 unique TCR beta nucleotide sequences was sequenced per donor, of which about 19% were non-productive. Overall results and qualifications from the work: The classifier was reported to diagnose cytomegalovirus status with high specificity and sensitivity in both the original cohort and the validation cohort. Broadly in line with IMGT annotations, most TCR beta V segments showed up in productive rearrangements about 87% or about 30% of the time in an earlier analysis of a few hundred of the donors. Assigning TCR associations to individual alleles was difficult when HLA alleles, especially DR and DQ, strongly co-occurred. Because some donors lacked HLA typing at each locus, the association tests relied only on the typed subset. The only immune exposure information available for the cohort was CMV serostatus. It was suggested by the authors that the approach could potentially be generalized to other disease states and immunological phenotypes. In a later analysis, HLA-associated TCR beta chains were found to be more clonally expanded and to have lower generation probabilities than equally common non-associated chains. Three of the identified cytomegalovirus-associated TCR beta chains were confirmed in vitro to be specific for cytomegalovirus antigens. While some public TCRs were present in many individuals, most TCR sequences turned up only very rarely across donors. A total of 150 or so TCR beta chains were listed by the study as associated with cytomegalovirus. The sequencing pipeline was judged likely to have produced a cluster of highly shared sequence variants as a technical artifact. Because counts were too low, 15 to 20 rarely observed V segments, including chromosome 9 orphons, were excluded from the earlier analysis of 587 of the donors. A later analysis found that TCR association rates varied across HLA loci, with DRB1 alleles showing the most associated TCRs and HLA-C alleles the fewest. Compared with the roughly 710-donor mean, donors in an Asian-associated ancestry cluster had fewer N-insertions in productive TCRs, according to a later genetic analysis. Only TCR beta chains were sequenced in this cohort, and the absence of alpha or paired-chain data limited detectable features. V-gene and J-gene trimming of TCR beta chains was associated with a missense DCLRE1C variant in a later genetic analysis, and the association was replicated in an independent cohort. In a later analysis, 15,000 to 20,000 TCR beta sequences were associated with specific HLA alleles at a false discovery rate of 0.05. A further reported finding was that TCR beta sequences accurately predicted the HLA-A and HLA-B alleles for most subjects in the first cohort. According to a later analysis, parvovirus B19, influenza, CMV and Epstein-Barr virus appeared linked to several top co-occurrence clusters. Most CMV-associated TCR beta chains appeared to be HLA-restricted in a later analysis, and the HLA associations seemed to be driven largely by CMV exposure. Linkage disequilibrium might explain the correlated functional status among segregating V segments, but an unknown experimental factor could not be excluded. Roughly uniform sequencing depth across donors was assumed in presence/absence analyses, although this assumption may not hold. Some IMGT-functional V segments, including TRBV6-2 and TRBV6-3, could not be told apart with the 87-base-pair reads, so those segments were excluded.

The cohort comprised some 700 healthy bone marrow donors. Cohort members were all nominally healthy when sampled, although unrecorded immune exposures were likely present. The donor was CMV seropositive and belonged to the group of 250 to 300 seropositive cohort members. A peripheral blood sample was provided by each donor, and peripheral blood mononuclear cells were used for TCR beta sequencing. The Qiagen DNeasy Blood Extraction Kit was used to extract genomic DNA from the blood cell samples. Library preparation employed the immunoSEQ multiplex PCR assay. A mixture of 60 forward primers for TCR Vbeta segments and 13 reverse primers for TCR Jbeta segments was used in the multiplex PCR. A multiplex PCR assay on genomic DNA amplified the CDR3 region of rearranged TCR beta genes. The Illumina HiSeq System was used to sequence the amplified TCR beta libraries as 87-base-pair reads. Processing in the source paper ran as follows. A later analysis tallied roughly 78 million unique TCR beta chains across the approximately 670 repertoires, and about 10 million of those chains were shared by two or more donors. Raw reads were error-corrected and collapsed into unique sequences with a nearest-neighbor algorithm that merged closely related sequences to remove PCR and sequencing errors. CDR3 sequences were aligned to IMGT reference sequences to assign V, D and J gene segments. For a sequence to be retained, a match of at least six nucleotides to both a V gene segment and a J gene segment was required. Rearrangements were classified as productive when the CDR3 lacked stop codons and remained in frame with V and J, and all other rearrangements were classified as non-productive. CDR3 was defined according to IMGT convention as the region running from the second conserved V-encoded cysteine to the conserved J-encoded phenylalanine. Sequences without an unambiguous match to a single V gene segment were excluded from the earlier analysis of several hundred of the donors. In an earlier analysis of approximately 550 of the donors, V segments were called functional above 56.7% productive rearrangements and were called segregating when the between-donor standard deviation exceeded 5%. A statistical classification framework was built for diagnosing cytomegalovirus status from the catalog of TCR beta chain sequences. In a later analysis, TCR nucleotide sequences were compared against IMGT/GENE-DB human TR gene sequences so that V and J genes could be assigned. In a later analysis, CDR3 sequences and most-parsimonious VDJ recombination scenarios were assigned using the TCRdist pipeline. In a later analysis, each TCR beta chain was defined by its CDR3 amino acid sequence together with its V-gene family, and reads without a unique V-gene family were excluded. As a way to deal with suspected cross-contamination and a sequencing artifact, a later analysis dropped 500 to 700 nucleotide sequences that were highly shared and had low generation probability. In a later analysis, a clonal expansion index was calculated for each public chain from normalized within-repertoire ranks of inferred template counts. In a later analysis, generation probabilities were computed using a VDJ recombination model fitted to out-of-frame rearrangements, and the results were checked against IGoR. A later analysis scored TCR-TCR, TCR-HLA and TCR-CMV co-occurrence with hypergeometric tests, applying a repertoire-size bias correction to TCR pairs. False discovery rates were estimated in a later analysis by permuting HLA or CMV assignments 20 times. A later analysis grouped co-occurring TCRs with DBSCAN, adding TCRdist sequence similarity when clustering within HLA-allele-positive subsets. Co-occurrence clustering excluded repertoires with fewer than 30,000 or more than 120,000 public chains, plus five with anomalous nucleotide sharing. Not all clones reach the TCRdb copy of this immuneACCESS table, which keeps in-frame sequences only. Checked studies attribute under half of the gap to unresolved V genes and leave the rest unexplained. From that table come the V and J calls and clone size; the DNA was used to work out D and trimming. The sample includes 100,000 to 130,000 clones, with about 74% observed a single time. The ten largest clones capture approximately 15% of the sample.

V loses 4 bases of germline sequence and J loses 2 bases, and the interval between the two ends is 14 bases. According to the germline V gene, CDR1 reads LGHNA and CDR2 reads YSLEER. The CDR3 measures 15 amino acids from cysteine to phenylalanine. Only the CDR3 DNA stays, 45 bases, in frame from base 1. With respect to this clone: Its specific antigen is unknown. The input lacks base qualities; no much larger clone sits a single base away.

Material for sequencing was PBMCs. The sequence is built from TRBV4-3 and TRBJ1-2; the D gene is unclear. The sequence was obtained from a woman in her forties in good health and CMV-seropositive. The encoded CDR3 is CASSLDDSLNYGYTF. In nucleotide form, the sequence is TGCGCCAGCAGCCTAGACGATAGCCTGAACTATGGCTACACCTTC.